Included here is one T cell receptor (beta chain) sequence, with context. Its target is unknown. The source of the sample is a study of T-cell memory formation after mild COVID-19. Trimming shortened V by 1 base and J by 1 base, and 10 bases separated the two germline ends. Germline assignment: CDR1 LGHDT and CDR2 YNNKEL (reference sequence). CDR3 length: 16 amino acids. Study-wide results and caveats: The study found balanced CD4/CD8 in clones contracting day 15 to 85 and a CD4+ lean in later expanders.

Amplification by 5'RACE using constant-segment primers produced TCR alpha and TCR beta cDNA libraries that carried sample barcodes and UMIs. TCRdb used MiXCR to reprocess the 5' RACE reads, holding one entry per CDR3 protein. The table records about 140,000 distinct CDR3 sequences, more than 13% of them present only once. The specimen was PBMCs or a T cell subset sorted from them (not recorded which). This TCR derives from an adult woman who had mild COVID-19 (a few samples of this study predate the infection). Cell type and time point are not known. The chain recombines TRBV3-1 with TRBJ2-2; tentative D call: TRBD1 (6 bases). CDR3 in amino acids: CASSQVPTGNTGELFF. The CDR3 DNA follows: TGTGCCAGCAGCCAAGTTCCGACAGGGAACACCGGGGAGCTGTTTTTT. The variable domain in full, with the rest retrieved from reference TRBV3-1 and TRBJ2-2, is DTAVSQTPKYLVTQMGNDKSIKCEQNLGHDTMYWYKQDSKKFLKIMFSYNNKELIINETVPNRFSPKSPDKAHLNLHINSLELGDSAVYFCASSQVPTGNTGELFFGEGSRLTVL.